A single T cell receptor delta chain is shown here with its context. Antigen unknown. TCRdb's protein, taken from a much larger clone, differs from this DNA's translation at residue 7, likely owing to a read error; the protein displayed comes from the DNA. This record comes from a study of gamma delta lymphoproliferative disorders and STAT genes. For the study at large: At least 50 ng of genomic DNA went into each LymphoTrack Dx TCRG Assay library. For the delta chain, EuroClonality-NGS standard procedure was applied. Overall study findings and caveats: Low-frequency NGS calls may be less specific, so public or private leukemic clones need confirmation.

TCRdb re-processed the multiplex PCR reads via CATT. The sample carries roughly 3,100 delta-chain clones, around 1.1% recorded once. Sequencing used genomic DNA taken from PBMCs of patients and controls. The receptor was isolated from a human donor in good health. What was sequenced was blood.

CDR3 sequence reads: CACDKVSTGGVTDKLIF. DNA of the CDR3: TGTGCCTGTGACAAAGTAAGTACTGGGGGAGTCACCGATAAACTCATCTTT. The chain couples TRDV2 to TRDJ1; 9 nucleotides match TRDD3. CDR3 length equals 17 residues. With 2 bases clipped from V and 1 base from J, the junction kept 10 bases outside the gene matches. The germline V gene encodes CDR1 GEAIGNYY and CDR2 EKD.